This T cell receptor beta chain was recorded in a study of cytomegalovirus exposure and HLA in healthy donors. General study points: Roughly 170 TCR beta chains were listed as cytomegalovirus-associated. A few chains tied to CMV proved CMV antigen-specific in vitro.

CDR3 length equals 14 residues. CDR1 is SGHKS and CDR2 is YYEKEE in the germline V gene (reference sequence). Trimming pared 0 bases from V and 11 bases from J, leaving 12 bases between. Sequenced by immunoSEQ multiplex PCR; TCRdb stores in-frame clones only, minus some. The sample contains around 160,000 clones, roughly 83% of which appear only once. As for this clone: Antigen specificity is unknown.

Sequencing was carried out using PBMCs. This TCR derives from a man aged 25-45 years in good health and CMV-seropositive. The chain couples TRBV5-5 to TRBJ1-6; TRBD1 might be the D (6 bases). The CDR3 reads CASSLEGQGTPLHF. The CDR3 bases are TGTGCCAGCAGCTTGGAGGGGCAGGGGACACCCCTCCACTTT.